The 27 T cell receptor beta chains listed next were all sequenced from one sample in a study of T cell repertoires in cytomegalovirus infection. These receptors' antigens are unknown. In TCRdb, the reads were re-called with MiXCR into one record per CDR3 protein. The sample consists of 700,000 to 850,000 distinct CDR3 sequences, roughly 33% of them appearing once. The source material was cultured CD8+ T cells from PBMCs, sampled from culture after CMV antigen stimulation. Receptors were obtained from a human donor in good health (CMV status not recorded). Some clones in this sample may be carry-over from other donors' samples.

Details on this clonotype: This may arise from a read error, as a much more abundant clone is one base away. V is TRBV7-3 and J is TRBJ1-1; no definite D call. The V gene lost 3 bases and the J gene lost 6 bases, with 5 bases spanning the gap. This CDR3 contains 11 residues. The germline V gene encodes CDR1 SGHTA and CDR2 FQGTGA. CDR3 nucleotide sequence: TGTGCCAGCAGCTTTGTACCTGAAGCTTTCTTT. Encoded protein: CASSFVPEAFF.

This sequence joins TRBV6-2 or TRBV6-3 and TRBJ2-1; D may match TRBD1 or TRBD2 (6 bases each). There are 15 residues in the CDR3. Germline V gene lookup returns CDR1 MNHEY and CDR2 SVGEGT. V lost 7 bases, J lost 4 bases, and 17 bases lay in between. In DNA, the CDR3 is TGTGCCAGCACCCCCGTCGGGGGCCCGTACAATGAGCAGTTCTTC. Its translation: CASTPVGGPYNEQFF.

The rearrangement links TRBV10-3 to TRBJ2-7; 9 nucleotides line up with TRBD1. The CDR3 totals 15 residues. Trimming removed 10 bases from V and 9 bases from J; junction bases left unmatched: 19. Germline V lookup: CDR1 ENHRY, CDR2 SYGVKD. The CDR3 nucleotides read TGTGCCACAACCCACCCCGACAGGGGGTTTGGGGGGCAGTACTTC. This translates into CATTHPDRGFGGQYF.

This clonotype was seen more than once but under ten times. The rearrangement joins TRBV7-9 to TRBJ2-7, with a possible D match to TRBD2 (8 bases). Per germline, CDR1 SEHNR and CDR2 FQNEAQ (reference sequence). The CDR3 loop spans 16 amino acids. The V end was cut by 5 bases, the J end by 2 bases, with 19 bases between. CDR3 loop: CASSPPGGQGAYEQYF. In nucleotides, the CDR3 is TGTGCCAGCAGCCCACCGGGGGGGCAGGGGGCCTACGAGCAGTACTTC.

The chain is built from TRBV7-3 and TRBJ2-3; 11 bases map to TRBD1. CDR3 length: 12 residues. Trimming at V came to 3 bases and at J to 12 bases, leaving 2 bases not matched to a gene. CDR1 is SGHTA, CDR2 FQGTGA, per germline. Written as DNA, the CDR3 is TGTGCCAGCAGCTTGGGGACAGGGGGACAGTATTTT. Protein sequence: CASSLGTGGQYF.

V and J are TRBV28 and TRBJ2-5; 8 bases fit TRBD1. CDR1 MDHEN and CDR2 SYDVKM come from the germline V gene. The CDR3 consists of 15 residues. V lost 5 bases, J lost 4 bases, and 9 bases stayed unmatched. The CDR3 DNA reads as TGTGCCAGCAGTAAGGGACAGGAGGTACGAGAGACCCAGTACTTC. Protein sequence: CASSKGQEVRETQYF.

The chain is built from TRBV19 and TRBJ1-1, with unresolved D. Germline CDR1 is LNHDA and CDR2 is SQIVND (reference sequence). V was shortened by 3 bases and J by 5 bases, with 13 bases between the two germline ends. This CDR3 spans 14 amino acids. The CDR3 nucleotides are TGTGCCAGTAGTATTTCCGGGGTTCAAACTGAAGCTTTCTTT. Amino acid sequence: CASSISGVQTEAFF. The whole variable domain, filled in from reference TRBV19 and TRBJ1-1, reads DGGITQSPKYLFRKEGQNVTLSCEQNLNHDAMYWYRQDPGQGLRLIYYSQIVNDFQKGDIAEGYSVSREKKESFPLTVTSAQKNPTAFYLCASSISGVQTEAFFGQGTRLTVV.

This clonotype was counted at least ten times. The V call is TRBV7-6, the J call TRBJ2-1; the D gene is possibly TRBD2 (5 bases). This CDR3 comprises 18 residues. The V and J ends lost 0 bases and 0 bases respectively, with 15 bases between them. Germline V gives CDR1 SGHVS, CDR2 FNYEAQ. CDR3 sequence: CASSLAGVGISSYNEQFF. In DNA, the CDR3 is TGTGCCAGCAGCTTAGCAGGCGTCGGGATAAGCTCCTACAATGAGCAGTTCTTC.

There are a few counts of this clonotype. The CDR3 protein is CASTLGLEAFF. CDR3 sequence (DNA): TGTGCCAGCACCCTGGGGCTTGAAGCTTTCTTT. This chain joins TRBV5-5 and TRBJ1-1; a weak D match, TRBD1 (5 bases). Germline loops: CDR1 SGHKS, CDR2 YYEKEE (reference sequence). This CDR3 has 11 amino acids. V gave up 6 bases and J gave up 7 bases, with 10 bases separating them.

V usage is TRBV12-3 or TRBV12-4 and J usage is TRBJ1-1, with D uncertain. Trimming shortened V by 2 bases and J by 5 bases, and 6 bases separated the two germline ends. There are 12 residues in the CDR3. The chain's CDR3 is CASSLTPTEAFF. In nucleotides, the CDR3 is TGTGCCAGCAGTTTAACACCTACTGAAGCTTTCTTT.

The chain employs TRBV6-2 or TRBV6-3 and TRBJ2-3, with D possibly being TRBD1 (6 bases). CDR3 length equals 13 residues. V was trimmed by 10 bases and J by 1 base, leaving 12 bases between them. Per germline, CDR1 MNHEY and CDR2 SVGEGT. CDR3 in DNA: TGTGCCATCTCAGACAGGCGCACAGATACGCAGTATTTT. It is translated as CAISDRRTDTQYF.

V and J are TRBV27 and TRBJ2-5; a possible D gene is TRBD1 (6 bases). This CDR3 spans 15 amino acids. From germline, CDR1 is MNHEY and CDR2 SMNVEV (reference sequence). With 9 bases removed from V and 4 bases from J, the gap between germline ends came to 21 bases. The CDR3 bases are TGTGCCAGTACAAGATTGGACAGTCCAGGAGAGACCCAGTACTTC. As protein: CASTRLDSPGETQYF.

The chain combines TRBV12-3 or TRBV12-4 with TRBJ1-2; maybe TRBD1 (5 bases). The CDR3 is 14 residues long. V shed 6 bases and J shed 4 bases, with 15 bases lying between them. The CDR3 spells CASSSNRKTYGYTF. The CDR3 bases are TGTGCCAGCAGCTCAAACAGGAAGACCTATGGCTACACCTTC.

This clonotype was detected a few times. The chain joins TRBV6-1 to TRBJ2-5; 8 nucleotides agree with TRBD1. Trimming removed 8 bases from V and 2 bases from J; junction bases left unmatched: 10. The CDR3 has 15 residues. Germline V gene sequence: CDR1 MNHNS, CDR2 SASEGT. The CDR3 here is CASEYRGTAQETQYF. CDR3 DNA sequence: TGTGCCAGCGAGTACAGGGGGACTGCTCAAGAGACCCAGTACTTC.

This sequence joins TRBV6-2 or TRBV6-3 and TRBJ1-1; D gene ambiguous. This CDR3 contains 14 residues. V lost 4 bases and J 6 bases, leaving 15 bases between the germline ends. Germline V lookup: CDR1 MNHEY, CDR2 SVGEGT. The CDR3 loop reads CASSSSVRSSEAFF. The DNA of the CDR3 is TGTGCCAGCAGTTCCAGCGTGAGGTCCTCTGAAGCTTTCTTT.

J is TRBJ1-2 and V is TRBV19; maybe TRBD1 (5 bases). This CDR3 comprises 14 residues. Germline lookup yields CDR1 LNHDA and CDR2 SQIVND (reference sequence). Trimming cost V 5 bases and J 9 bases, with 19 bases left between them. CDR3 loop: CASSPWTPQWSYTF. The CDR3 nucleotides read TGTGCCAGTAGTCCATGGACACCACAATGGAGCTACACCTTC.

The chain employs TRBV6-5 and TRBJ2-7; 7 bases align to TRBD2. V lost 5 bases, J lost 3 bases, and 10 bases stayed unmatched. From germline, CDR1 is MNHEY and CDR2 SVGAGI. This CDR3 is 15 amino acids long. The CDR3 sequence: CASSPGAGPLYEQYF. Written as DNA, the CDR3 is TGTGCCAGCAGTCCCGGAGCGGGGCCCCTCTACGAGCAGTACTTC.

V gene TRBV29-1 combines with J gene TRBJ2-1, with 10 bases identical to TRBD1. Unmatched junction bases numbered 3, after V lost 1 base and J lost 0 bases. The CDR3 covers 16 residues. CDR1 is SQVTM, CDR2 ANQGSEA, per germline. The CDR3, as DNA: TGCAGCGTTGAAGGCGGGACAGGGGTCTCCTACAATGAGCAGTTCTTC. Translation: CSVEGGTGVSYNEQFF.

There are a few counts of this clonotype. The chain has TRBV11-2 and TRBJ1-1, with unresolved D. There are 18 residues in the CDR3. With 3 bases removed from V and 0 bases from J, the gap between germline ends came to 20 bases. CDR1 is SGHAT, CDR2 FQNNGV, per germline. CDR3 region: CASSFWRARGRMNTEAFF. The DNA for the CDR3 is TGTGCCAGCAGCTTCTGGCGGGCGCGAGGTAGGATGAACACTGAAGCTTTCTTT.

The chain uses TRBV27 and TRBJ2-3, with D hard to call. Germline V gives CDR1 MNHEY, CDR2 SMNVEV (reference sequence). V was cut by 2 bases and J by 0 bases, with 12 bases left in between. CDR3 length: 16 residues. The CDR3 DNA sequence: TGTGCCAGCAGTTTAAATGGGATTGCTAGCACAGATACGCAGTATTTT. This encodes CASSLNGIASTDTQYF.

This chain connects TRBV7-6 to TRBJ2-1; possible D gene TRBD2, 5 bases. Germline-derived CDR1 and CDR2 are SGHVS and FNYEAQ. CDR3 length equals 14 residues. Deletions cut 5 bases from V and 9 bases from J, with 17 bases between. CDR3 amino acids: CASSAGGPATEQFF. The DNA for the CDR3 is TGTGCCAGCAGCGCCGGCGGGCCCGCGACTGAGCAGTTCTTC.

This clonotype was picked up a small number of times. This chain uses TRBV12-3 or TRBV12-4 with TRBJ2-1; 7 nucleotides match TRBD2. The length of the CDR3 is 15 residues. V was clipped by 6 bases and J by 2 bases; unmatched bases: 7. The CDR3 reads CASREAGRPYNEQFF. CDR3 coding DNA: TGTGCCAGCAGGGAAGCGGGGCGTCCCTACAATGAGCAGTTCTTC.

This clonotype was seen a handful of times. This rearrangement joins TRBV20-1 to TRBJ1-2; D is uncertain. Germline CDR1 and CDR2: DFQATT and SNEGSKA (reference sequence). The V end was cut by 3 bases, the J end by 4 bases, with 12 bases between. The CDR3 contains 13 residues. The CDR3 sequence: CSARGGGTYGYTF. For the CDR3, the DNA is TGCAGTGCTAGGGGAGGTGGCACCTATGGCTACACCTTC.

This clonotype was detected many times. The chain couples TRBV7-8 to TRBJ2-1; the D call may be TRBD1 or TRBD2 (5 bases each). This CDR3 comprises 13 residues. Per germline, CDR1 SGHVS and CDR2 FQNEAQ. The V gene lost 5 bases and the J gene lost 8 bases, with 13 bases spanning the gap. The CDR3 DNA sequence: TGTGCCAGCAGCCGCCGGGGCAGGGATGAGCAGTTCTTC. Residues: CASSRRGRDEQFF.

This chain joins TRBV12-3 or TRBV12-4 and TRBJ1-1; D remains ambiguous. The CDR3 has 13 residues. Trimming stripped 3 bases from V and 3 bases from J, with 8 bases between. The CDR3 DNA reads TGTGCCAGCAGTTTCACGACTCACACTGAAGCTTTCTTT. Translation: CASSFTTHTEAFF.

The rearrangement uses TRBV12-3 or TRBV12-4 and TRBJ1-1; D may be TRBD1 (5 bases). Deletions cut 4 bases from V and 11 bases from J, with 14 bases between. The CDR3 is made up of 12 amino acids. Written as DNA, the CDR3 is TGTGCCAGCAGTTCAGGACGGCCAGGGGCTTTCTTT. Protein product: CASSSGRPGAFF.

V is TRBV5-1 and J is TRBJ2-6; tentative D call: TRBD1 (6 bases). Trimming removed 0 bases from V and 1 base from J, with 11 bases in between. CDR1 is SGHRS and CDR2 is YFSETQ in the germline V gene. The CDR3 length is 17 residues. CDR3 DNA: TGCGCCAGCAGCTTGGAACCCACAGGGTCTGGGGCCAACGTCCTGACTTTC. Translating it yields CASSLEPTGSGANVLTF.